This TCR beta chain was sequenced in a study of shared clonotypes between healthy human individuals. Note on this clone: Its antigen is unknown.

This table comes from immunoSEQ multiplex PCR, and its TCRdb copy is limited to in-frame clones, with some not included. Here the sample spans 2 million to 3 million clones, around nine tenths being singletons. Whole-study results and caveats: Researchers sampled only blood; tissue repertoires likely differ.

The sequenced material came from naive CD4+ T cells sorted from blood. Regarding subset: CD45RA+ positively selected. This receptor was identified in a man aged 18 to 35 in good health.

This chain's CDR3 is CASSPGGGLVETQYF. CDR3 bases: TGCGCCAGCAGCCCCGGAGGGGGGCTGGTGGAGACCCAGTACTTC. The chain is built from TRBV5-1 and TRBJ2-5; either TRBD1 or TRBD2 may fit D (6 bases each). V shed 4 bases and J shed 5 bases, with 18 bases lying between them. Germline-derived CDR1 and CDR2 are SGHRS and YFSETQ. The CDR3 spans 15 residues.